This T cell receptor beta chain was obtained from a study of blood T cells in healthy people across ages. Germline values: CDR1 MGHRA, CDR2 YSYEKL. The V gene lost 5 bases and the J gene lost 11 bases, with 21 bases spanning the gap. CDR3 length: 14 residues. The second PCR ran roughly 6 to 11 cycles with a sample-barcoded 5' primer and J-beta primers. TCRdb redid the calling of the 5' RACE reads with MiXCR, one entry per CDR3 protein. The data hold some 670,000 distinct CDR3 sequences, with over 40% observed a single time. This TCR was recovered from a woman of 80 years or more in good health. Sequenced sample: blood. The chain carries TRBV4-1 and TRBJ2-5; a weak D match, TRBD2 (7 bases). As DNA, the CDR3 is TGCGCCAGCAGCTCTTCTAGCGGTGAGGGGGAGCAGTACTTC. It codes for CASSSSSGEGEQYF.